This T cell receptor beta chain was identified in a study of blood T cell repertoires in COVID-19 (TCRdb year 2020). Study-level background: The collaborator samples originated in the United States, Italy and Spain and spanned the acute and convalescent phases of COVID-19. Nearly every sample came with metadata listing a de-identified subject ID, COVID-19 status, age in years and sex. The repertoires were released in a freely available public database meant as a resource for research on the immune response to SARS-CoV-2. Where available, HLA class I and class II types were obtained from metadata supplied by the sample provider rather than from assay-based typing. The prospective study material was composed of cDNA or gDNA derived from T cells, B-cell-depleted T cells, or PBMCs. Subjects who had been exposed to COVID-19, were actively infected with it, or had recovered from it provided the deeply sampled blood TCRbeta repertoires that made up the dataset. Samples were obtained from the ongoing ImmuneRACE study (first 160 participants) and from about 1,300 subjects provided by 6 global collaborators. Broader findings and caveats from the paper: Clinical and demographic metadata were provided uncurated, with the amount varying by source and participant.

Based on the germline V gene, the CDR1 and CDR2 sequences are MGHDK and SYGVNS. CDR3 length: 18 amino acids, cysteine to phenylalanine. Just the 54-base CDR3 DNA is kept, in frame starting at base 1. V ends up 5 bases short and J 4 bases short, with an unmatched junction base count of 13. The immunoSEQ Assay, a bias-controlled multiplex PCR, was used to amplify TCRbeta CDR3 regions from genomic DNA. The paper's processing steps were these. The number of nucleated cells in each sample was estimated from the amplification of reference gene primers within the assay. Sequence reads were collapsed and filtered to measure the absolute abundance of every unique TCRbeta CDR3 rearrangement. For each sample, productive Simpson clonality was calculated as the square root of Simpson's diversity index over productive rearrangements. Here the immuneACCESS table is served through TCRdb, limited to in-frame sequences with V and J called. Missing clones are a known gap in these copies; in checked studies unresolved V genes cover under half, and the rest lacks a known reason. V, J and clone size were drawn from that table, and D and trimming were deduced from the DNA. This sample is represented by 120,000 or so clones; over 55% of them were singletons. The ten largest clones add up to approximately 2.3% of the sample.

A note on this clone: Its antigen specificity is not known. No base quality information exists; no much larger clone differs at one position.

Whole blood was collected in K2EDTA tubes by collaborating institutions according to the institutions' own protocols. For TCRbeta analysis, collaborators shipped samples as frozen whole blood, isolated PBMCs, or DNA extracted from either of those sample types. Sequencing was performed on peripheral blood. The clonotype originates from a woman aged 70-85 years with acute or convalescent COVID-19. The V gene is TRBV25-1 and the J gene is TRBJ2-2; the junction holds 10 bases that match TRBD2. DNA sequence: TGTGCCAGCAGTCCTAGGGGGACTAGCGTACTGGGCACCGGGGAGCTGTTTTTT. Its protein reads: CASSPRGTSVLGTGELFF.